Here is one T cell receptor beta chain with its context. Its antigen is not known. This sample was taken from a study of shared clonotypes between healthy human individuals. On the study more broadly: Per-donor plates numbered three CD4 naive, three CD4 memory, two CD8 naive and one CD8 memory.

Naive CD8 cells lacked CD45RO and underwent positive selection for CCR7, leaving out terminally differentiated effector memory CD45RA+ cells. Donors comprised healthy HIV-negative adults lacking recent acute infections or vaccinations. General study findings and limits: Around 5.3% of naive CD4 clonotypes were shared across four donors. There were few donors, and this limited the genetic and exposure-history diversity represented.

Looked up from germline, CDR1 is MNHNY and CDR2 is SVGAGI (reference sequence). V lost 4 bases and J lost 6, with 10 bases in between. The CDR3 is made up of 12 amino acids. The assay was immunoSEQ multiplex PCR, and TCRdb's table has in-frame clones only and misses some. In the table there are about 2.1 million clones, 93% of which are singletons. V and J are TRBV6-6 and TRBJ2-7; TRBD2 is a possible D gene (5 bases). This TCR was recovered from a man aged 18 to 30 in good health. Some clones in this sample may be carry-over from other donors' samples. Sample: naive CD8+ T cells from PBMCs. CDR3 DNA: TGTGCCAGCAGTTCCGCGGCGGGCGAGCAGTACTTC. This encodes CASSSAAGEQYF.